Reported below is one T cell receptor beta chain. It lacks a known antigen. No qualities accompany the bases; no much larger clone lies one base away. The instrument was an Illumina HiSeq 2500. TCR beta libraries were prepared by quantitative 5'-RACE with molecular barcodes. The source study handled its data this way. A new computational method, built on a probabilistic model of VDJ rearrangement, was used to identify disease-linked TCR variants. TCRdb took the public reads, trimmed them with fastp at Q25, ran MiXCR for clone calling and kept in-frame beta chains. Duplicate CDR3 protein sequences are folded into a single record with the most common DNA and genes. The authors' filters were not applied to this entry. For this sample the table gives around 180,000 distinct CDR3 sequences, of which approximately 18% were detected only once. The top ten hold around 4.1% of the sample. This sample is drawn from a study of CD8 T cells in ankylosing spondylitis (dated by TCRdb to about 2017). Regarding the study in general: To find TCR variants linked to disease, the study profiled T cell receptor beta repertoires in ankylosing spondylitis patients and healthy donors. The whole study cohort included some 100 healthy donors and around 25 ankylosing spondylitis patients. Peripheral blood samples were taken, and synovial fluid was additionally collected from ankylosing spondylitis patients.

Paper-wide results and their limitations: A TCR beta motif made up of fewer than 10 highly homologous amino acid variants appeared to be characteristic of blood from ankylosing spondylitis patients. In peripheral blood, the disease-linked clones were found at relatively low frequencies and had a CD8+ phenotype. Some motif variants were previously reported in synovial fluid and blood of reactive arthritis patients, suggesting common disease-initiation mechanisms. Significant enrichment of the disease-linked clones was reported in matched synovial fluid samples from ankylosing spondylitis patients.

The sequenced sample consisted of blood, either unsorted or a sorted T cell fraction (not recorded which). The sequence came from a male donor aged 5-30 years with ankylosing spondylitis or in good health (not recorded which). Donor details come from another sample of the same person, matched by shared clones.

The nucleotide sequence is TGTGCCAGCAGCTTAACTAGCGGGAGGGCGGCAGATACGCAGTATTTT. The encoded protein is CASSLTSGRAADTQYF. The rearrangement combines TRBV11-2 with TRBJ2-3; TRBD2 matches 13 bases in the middle. From a lookup of the germline V gene, CDR1 and CDR2 are SGHAT and FQNNGV. The CDR3 measures 16 amino acids from cysteine to phenylalanine. The CDR3 DNA has 48 bases and is translated from base 1. Here V drops 2 bases and J drops 4 bases, and the junction holds 3 bases not matched to any gene.